Listed below are T cell receptor beta chains from one sample, sequenced in a study of Ad26.COV2.S vaccination and SARS-CoV-2 variants. TCRdb's copy holds only in-frame clones and misses some; the assay was immunoSEQ multiplex PCR. The table includes over 400,000 clones, roughly 87% detected once. The sequencing used peripheral blood, collected in a trial of Ad26.COV2.S vaccine versus placebo. The receptors originated from a person aged 18-60 years who received the Ad26.COV2.S COVID-19 vaccine or a placebo. CDR3s include the opening cysteine and the closing phenylalanine or tryptophan. Fields, in order: V gene, D gene, J gene, clone size, CDR3 DNA, CDR3 protein. D genes are given only for firm matches. Clone size is shown for a subset of rows, as once, few, many or a class of expanded clone.

>TRBV28|TRBD1|TRBJ1-2|.
TGTGCCAGCAGCCGACAGGGGAACTATGGCTACACCTTC
CASSRQGNYGYTF
>TRBV9|TRBD1|TRBJ2-1|.
TGTGCCAGCAGCGTCGACAGGGGCCCCCTACGTCTGAGCTCCTACAATGAGCAGTTCTTC
CASSVDRGPLRLSSYNEQFF
>TRBV5-5|.|TRBJ2-1|.
TGTGCCAGCAGCTTGTGGGACAACTACAATGAGCAGTTCTTC
CASSLWDNYNEQFF
>TRBV11-3|TRBD1|TRBJ1-5|few
TGTGCCAGCAGCTTAGGGTCAGGGGGCGTCAGCAATCAGCCCCAGCATTTT
CASSLGSGGVSNQPQHF
>TRBV7-2|TRBD1|TRBJ1-1|.
TGTGCCAGCAGCCCCACAGGGGACACTGAAGCTTTCTTT
CASSPTGDTEAFF
>TRBV30|TRBD2|TRBJ2-5|.
TGTGCCTTAAGAAAAGACGGACTAGTAGAGACCCAGTACTTC
CALRKDGLVETQYF
>TRBV18|.|TRBJ2-3|once
TGTGCCAGCTCACCCATCACAGATACGCAGTATTTT
CASSPITDTQYF
>TRBV27|.|TRBJ1-4|.
TGTGCCAGCAGTTTATTAGGGGAAAAACTGTTTTTT
CASSLLGEKLFF
>TRBV28|TRBD2|TRBJ2-1|.
TGTGCCAGCAGCCCGGGACTAGCGGCCTACAATGAGCAGTTCTTC
CASSPGLAAYNEQFF
>TRBV14|.|TRBJ1-2|.
TGTGCCAGCAGCCAAACGGCAAATGGCTACACCTTC
CASSQTANGYTF
>TRBV18|.|TRBJ2-7|few
TGTGCCAGCTCCGAAGGGACCACCAACTACGAGCAGTACTTC
CASSEGTTNYEQYF
>TRBV6-5|TRBD1|TRBJ1-6|.
TGTGCCAGCCGACAGGGGTCCGGTTCACCCCTCCACTTT
CASRQGSGSPLHF
>TRBV6-2/TRBV6-3|.|TRBJ2-1|.
TGTGCCAGCAGTTACAGGGTTTTGATCAAGGACAATGAGCAGTTCTTC
CASSYRVLIKDNEQFF
>TRBV6-1|.|TRBJ1-1|.
TGTGCCAGCAGTGAAGCTACTTCCGGGGGTTGGACTGAAGCTTTCTTT
CASSEATSGGWTEAFF
>TRBV7-9|TRBD2|TRBJ2-1|.
TGTGCCAGCAGCCCGGGACTAGCGACCGGAGGTGAGCAGTTCTTC
CASSPGLATGGEQFF
>TRBV5-8|TRBD1|TRBJ1-4|.
TGTGCCAGCAGCGGGGGGCACAGGGGGTCTAATGAAAAACTGTTTTTT
CASSGGHRGSNEKLFF
>TRBV9|TRBD2|TRBJ2-3|once
TGTGCCAGCAGCGGACTAGCGGGAGGGCCAAGCACAGATACGCAGTATTTT
CASSGLAGGPSTDTQYF
>TRBV28|TRBD2|TRBJ2-1|.
TGTGCCAGCAGTCTGCCGACTAGCGGGAGGGCGACATACAATGAGCAGTTCTTC
CASSLPTSGRATYNEQFF
>TRBV7-3|.|TRBJ2-5|.
TGTGCCAGCAGCTTAAGAGGGGGAGGGATGACCCAGTACTTC
CASSLRGGGMTQYF
>TRBV9|.|TRBJ2-7|.
TGTGCCAGCAGCGTAGGCGCGGATCCCTACGAGCAGTACTTC
CASSVGADPYEQYF
>TRBV5-5|.|TRBJ2-7|.
TGTGCCAGCAGTTTTACCGGGGGGCGTAATGAGCAGTACTTC
CASSFTGGRNEQYF
>TRBV27|TRBD2|TRBJ2-3|.
TGTGCCAGCAGTTTAAGGTCGGGAGGAGTAGATACGCAGTATTTT
CASSLRSGGVDTQYF
>TRBV4-3|.|TRBJ2-2|.
TGCGCCAGCAGCCTCTCAGTGAACACCGGGGAGCTGTTTTTT
CASSLSVNTGELFF
>TRBV9|TRBD2|TRBJ2-3|.
TGTGCCAGCAGCGCCCCCGGGACTAGCACATCCTCTAGCACAGATACGCAGTATTTT
CASSAPGTSTSSSTDTQYF
>TRBV7-8|.|TRBJ2-1|.
TGTGCCAGCAGCGAAGGGGGGGCTAACAATGAGCAGTTCTTC
CASSEGGANNEQFF
>TRBV7-9|.|TRBJ1-4|.
TGTGCCAGCAGCTTAGGTGGGCTGATCTGGTTTGAAAAACTGTTTTTT
CASSLGGLIWFEKLFF
>TRBV19|TRBD1|TRBJ1-1|.
TGTGCCAGTAGTGCCGACAGGGGGGGTTTCATGAACACTGAAGCTTTCTTT
CASSADRGGFMNTEAFF
>TRBV4-1|.|TRBJ1-5|.
TGCGCCAGCAGCCCACAGGGAACCGGTCAGCCCCAGCATTTT
CASSPQGTGQPQHF
>TRBV6-1|TRBD2|TRBJ2-5|.
TGTGCCAGCAGTGCAGCCGGAAGACTAGCGGGAGTAGAGACCCAGTACTTC
CASSAAGRLAGVETQYF
>TRBV11-3|.|TRBJ2-6|.
TGTGCCAGCAGCTTAGATTCAGCTGGGGCCAACGTCCTGACTTTC
CASSLDSAGANVLTF
>TRBV2|TRBD1|TRBJ2-7|few
TGTGCCAGCAGTGAAAGGACAGGGGGCGAGCAGTACTTC
CASSERTGGEQYF
>TRBV7-8|.|TRBJ1-2|.
TGTGCCAGCAGCTTAGCGCGGTTTCAGGGATCTAACTATGGCTACACCTTC
CASSLARFQGSNYGYTF
>TRBV11-3|.|TRBJ2-3|.
TGTGCCAGCTCATACAGCACCTACACAGATACGCAGTATTTT
CASSYSTYTDTQYF
>TRBV11-1|.|TRBJ2-4|.
TGTGCCAGCAGCTTAGGACGCCTAGCCAAAAACATTCAGTACTTC
CASSLGRLAKNIQYF
>TRBV13|.|TRBJ2-7|.
TGTGCCAGCAGCTCCGCCCAGTCCTACGAGCAGTACTTC
CASSSAQSYEQYF
>TRBV28|.|TRBJ2-7|.
TGTGCCAGCAGTTTATTGTCAGGTTTTATGCCTTACGAGCAGTACTTC
CASSLLSGFMPYEQYF
>TRBV5-1|.|TRBJ2-7|.
TGCGCCAGCAGCTATGATAGACTCTACGAGCAGTACTTC
CASSYDRLYEQYF
>TRBV19|.|TRBJ1-5|.
TGTGCCAGTAGTATTTGGGACTTGGGATTGTTGTTGCCCCAGCATTTT
CASSIWDLGLLLPQHF
>TRBV12-5|TRBD2|TRBJ2-7|.
TGTGCTAAGGGACACGGGACTAGCATCTCCGAGCAGTACTTC
CAKGHGTSISEQYF
>TRBV7-6|TRBD1|TRBJ1-4|.
TGTGCCAGCGAGGACAGGGGGGAGAGAAAACTGTTTTTT
CASEDRGERKLFF
>TRBV19|.|TRBJ1-2|once
TGTGCCAGTAGTATTCCCCCGGGGCAGGGGATAACCTATGGCTACACCTTC
CASSIPPGQGITYGYTF
>TRBV9|.|TRBJ1-1|.
TGTGCCAGCAGCGTCGGAACGGTGAACACTGAAGCTTTCTTT
CASSVGTVNTEAFF
>TRBV12-3/TRBV12-4|.|TRBJ2-7|.
TGTGCCAGCAGTCCCAGGGGCGACGAGCAGTACTTC
CASSPRGDEQYF
>TRBV15|TRBD2|TRBJ2-7|.
TGTGCCACCAGCAGAGATATAGCGGGATACGAGCAGTACTTC
CATSRDIAGYEQYF
>TRBV6-5|.|TRBJ2-2|.
TGTGCCAGCAGCCGCGGAACCGGGGAGCTGTTTTTT
CASSRGTGELFF
>TRBV30|TRBD1|TRBJ2-2|once
TGTGCCTGGAGCCCAGGGGGCGAGGCCGGGGAGCTGTTTTTT
CAWSPGGEAGELFF
>TRBV7-9|TRBD2|TRBJ2-1|.
TGTGCCAGTCCCTCGGGGGAGGGCCGGGTCGATGAGCAGTTCTTC
CASPSGEGRVDEQFF
>TRBV27|TRBD1|TRBJ2-7|once
TGTGCCAGCAGTTTAGGACAGGGGGCAATCGAGCAGTACTTC
CASSLGQGAIEQYF
>TRBV28|.|TRBJ2-7|.
TGTGCCAGCAGTCCCGGGACAACTTACGAGCAGTACTTC
CASSPGTTYEQYF
>TRBV6-2/TRBV6-3|TRBD2|TRBJ2-5|.
TGTGCCAGCAGTTACCAAATAGCGGGAGGACTAAGGTCGAGGACCCAGTACTTC
CASSYQIAGGLRSRTQYF